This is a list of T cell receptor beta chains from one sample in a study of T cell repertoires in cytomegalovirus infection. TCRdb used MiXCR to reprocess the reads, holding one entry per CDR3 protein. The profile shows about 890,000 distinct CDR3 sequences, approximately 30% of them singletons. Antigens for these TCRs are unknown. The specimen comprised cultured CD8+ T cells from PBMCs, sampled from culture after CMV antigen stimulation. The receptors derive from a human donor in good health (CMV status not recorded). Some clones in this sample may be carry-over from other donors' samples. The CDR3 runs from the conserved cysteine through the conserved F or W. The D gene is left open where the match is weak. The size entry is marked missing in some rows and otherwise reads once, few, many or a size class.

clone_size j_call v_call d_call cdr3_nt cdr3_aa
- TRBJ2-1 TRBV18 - TGTGCCAGCTCCGCTCCGCCAGGGAGGGAGCAGTTCTTC CASSAPPGREQFF
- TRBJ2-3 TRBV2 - TGTGCCAGTAAGGCGGGACCCCAGCCAGATACGCAGTATTTT CASKAGPQPDTQYF
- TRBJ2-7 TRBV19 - TGTGCCAGTAGTATAGGCTTAGGGGGCTACGAGCAGTACTTC CASSIGLGGYEQYF
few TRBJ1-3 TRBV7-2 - TGTGCCAGCAGCTTACCGACAGGCAGTTACTCTGGAAACACCATATATTTT CASSLPTGSYSGNTIYF
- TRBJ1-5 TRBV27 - TGTGTCAGCAGTCCAAGGGTGGTAAATCAGCCCCAGCATTTT CVSSPRVVNQPQHF
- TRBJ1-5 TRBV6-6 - TGTGCCAGCAGTTACCCTGATCCGCCCCAGCATTTT CASSYPDPPQHF
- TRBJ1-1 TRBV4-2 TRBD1 TGTGCCAGCAGCCAACTGGACAGGGGAGGAACTGAAGCTTTCTTT CASSQLDRGGTEAFF
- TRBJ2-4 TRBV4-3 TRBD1 TGCGCCAGCAGCCAAGGGACAGGGGGCGGCATTCAGTACTTC CASSQGTGGGIQYF
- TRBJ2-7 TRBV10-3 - TGTGCCATCAGTGCCAGGGGGGATCTCGACGAGCAGTACTTC CAISARGDLDEQYF
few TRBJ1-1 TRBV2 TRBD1 TGTGCCAGTCTTGACAGGGGGAACACTGAAGCTTTCTTT CASLDRGNTEAFF
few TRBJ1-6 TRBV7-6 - TGTGCCAGCAGTTTAGGGGCGGCAGGGGTTTCACCCCTCCACTTT CASSLGAAGVSPLHF
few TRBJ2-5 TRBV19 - TGTGCCAGCACCTCCTCAGGGGACCAAGAGACCCAGTACTTC CASTSSGDQETQYF
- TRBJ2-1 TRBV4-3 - TGCGCCAGCAGCCAAGATATGCCCCAGGGGGGCAATGAGCAGTTCTTC CASSQDMPQGGNEQFF
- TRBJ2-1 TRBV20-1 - TGCAGTGCTGCTAGGGGGGGGGAGGGCTCCTACAATGAGCAGTTCTTC CSAARGGEGSYNEQFF
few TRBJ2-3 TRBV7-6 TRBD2 TGTGCTAGCAGCCTACTAGCGGAGGCCCAAGATACGCAGTATTTT CASSLLAEAQDTQYF
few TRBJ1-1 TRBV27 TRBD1 TGTGCCAGCAGGCCGGGACAGATAATTACTGAAGCTTTCTTT CASRPGQIITEAFF
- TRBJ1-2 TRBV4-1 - TGCGCCAGCAGCCAAGCCTCTGGACAGCTGATCTATGGCTACACCTTC CASSQASGQLIYGYTF
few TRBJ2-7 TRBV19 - TGTGCCAGTAGTTATGACAGGCTCTCCTACGAGCAGTACTTC CASSYDRLSYEQYF
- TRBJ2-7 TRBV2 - TGTGCCAGAAGACGGACAAATCGCTCCTACGAGCAGTACTTC CARRRTNRSYEQYF
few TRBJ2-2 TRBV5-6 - TGTGCCAGCAGCTTGTGGGGAGGACCGAACACCGGGGAGCTGTTTTTT CASSLWGGPNTGELFF
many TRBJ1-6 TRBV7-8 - TGTGCCAGCACCAAGGGAGGGGCGCGAAATTCACCCCTCCACTTT CASTKGGARNSPLHF
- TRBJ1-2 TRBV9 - TGTGCCAGCAGCGTAGGGAGACAGTCCTATGGCTACACCTTC CASSVGRQSYGYTF
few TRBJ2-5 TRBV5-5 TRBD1 TGTGCCAGCAGCCGAGTCCATATTCAGGGGGTGGAGACCCAGTACTTC CASSRVHIQGVETQYF
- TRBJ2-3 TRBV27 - TGTGCCAGCAGTTTGGGCTGGCGGGATACGCAGTATTTT CASSLGWRDTQYF
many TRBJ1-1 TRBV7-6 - TGTGCCAGCAGCCATTACGGGTTCACTGAAGCTTTCTTT CASSHYGFTEAFF
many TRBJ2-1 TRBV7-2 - TGTGCCAGCAGCTTAGCCGACAGCCACAATGAGCAGTTCTTC CASSLADSHNEQFF
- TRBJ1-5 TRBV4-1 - TGCGCCAGCAGCCAAGGCGAGAATCAGCCCCAGCATTTT CASSQGENQPQHF
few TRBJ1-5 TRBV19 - TGTGCCAGTAGTATAACGGCGGCTAGCAATCAGCCCCAGCATTTT CASSITAASNQPQHF
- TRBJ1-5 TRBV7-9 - TGTGCCAGCAGCGGGAACAGGGAGGGCAATAGCAATCAGCCCCAGCATTTT CASSGNREGNSNQPQHF
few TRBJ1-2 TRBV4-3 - TGCGCCAGCAGCCAAGGACGAGTGGGCTATGGCTACACCTTC CASSQGRVGYGYTF
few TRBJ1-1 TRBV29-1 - TGCAGCGTTCCTATATTCACTGAAGCTTTCTTT CSVPIFTEAFF
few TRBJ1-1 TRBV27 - TGTGCCAGCAGGCGGGGGGGGGAAGCTTTCTTT CASRRGGEAFF
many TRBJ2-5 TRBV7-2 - TGTGCCAGCAGCCAAGGAGTTTTTTGGAGGGGCCCACAAGAGACCCAGTACTTC CASSQGVFWRGPQETQYF
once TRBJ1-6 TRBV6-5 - TGTGCCAGCGCGACTAGCTCCTATAATTCACCCCTCCACTTT CASATSSYNSPLHF
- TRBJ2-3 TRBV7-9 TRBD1 TGTGCCAGCAGCTTAGAAGGGACAGGAACTAGCACAGATACGCAGTATTTT CASSLEGTGTSTDTQYF
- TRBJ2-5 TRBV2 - TGTGCCAGCCGGCGACAGTGGGGCGAGACCCAGTACTTC CASRRQWGETQYF
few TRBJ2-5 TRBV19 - TGTGCCAGTAGTAATGCCTTGGCGGAAGAGACCCAGTACTTC CASSNALAEETQYF
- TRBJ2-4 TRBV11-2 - TGTGCCAGCAGCCTGTGGACGGAGAAAAACATTCAGTACTTC CASSLWTEKNIQYF
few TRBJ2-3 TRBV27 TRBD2 TGTGCCAGCAGTGGACTAGCGGGGGTAGTCGGCACAGATACGCAGTATTTT CASSGLAGVVGTDTQYF